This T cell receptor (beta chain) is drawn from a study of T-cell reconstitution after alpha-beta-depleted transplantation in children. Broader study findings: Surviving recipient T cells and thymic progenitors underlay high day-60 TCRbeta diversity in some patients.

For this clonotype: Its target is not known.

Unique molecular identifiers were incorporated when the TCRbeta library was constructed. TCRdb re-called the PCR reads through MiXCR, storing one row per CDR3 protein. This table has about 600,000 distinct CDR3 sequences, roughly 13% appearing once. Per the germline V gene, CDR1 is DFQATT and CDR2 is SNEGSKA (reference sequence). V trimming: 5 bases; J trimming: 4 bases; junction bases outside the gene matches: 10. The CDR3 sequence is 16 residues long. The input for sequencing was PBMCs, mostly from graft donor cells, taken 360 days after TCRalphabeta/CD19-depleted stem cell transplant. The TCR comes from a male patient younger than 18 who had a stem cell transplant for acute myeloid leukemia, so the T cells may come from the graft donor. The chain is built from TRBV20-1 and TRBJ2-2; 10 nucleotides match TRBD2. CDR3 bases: TGCAGTGCTCTACCTCTAGCGGGAGTCACCACCGGGGAGCTGTTTTTT. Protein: CSALPLAGVTTGELFF.